This entry lists 18 T cell receptor beta chains sequenced from one sample in a study of cytomegalovirus exposure and HLA in healthy donors. 60 Vbeta and 13 Jbeta primers were used in PCR. Data came from immunoSEQ multiplex PCR; TCRdb stores just in-frame clones and leaves some out. The table counts under 40,000 clones; 1.5% to 2% lies in the top ten. Sequencing used PBMCs. The receptors here all came from a woman between 35 and 50 years old in good health and CMV-seropositive.

The chain uses TRBV30 and TRBJ2-7; D may be TRBD2 (5 bases). Trimming pared 3 bases from V and 3 bases from J, leaving 15 bases between. This CDR3 has 14 residues. CDR1 and CDR2 from the germline V gene are GTSNPN and SVGIG (reference sequence). CDR3 coding DNA: TGTGCCTGGAGCTTACAGCTCCGGGGCTACGAGCAGTACTTC. Translation: CAWSLQLRGYEQYF.

This sequence joins TRBV7-2 and TRBJ2-6, with D maybe TRBD2 (7 bases). Germline V gives CDR1 SGHTA, CDR2 FQGNSA. The length of the CDR3 is 16 residues. V was trimmed by 11 bases and J by 0 bases, leaving 17 bases between them. The CDR3 DNA reads TGTGCCGTCAAGGGGGGGGGCGTCTCTGGGGCCAACGTCCTGACTTTC. Translating it yields CAVKGGGVSGANVLTF.

The V and J genes are TRBV5-1 and TRBJ2-5; 7 nucleotides match TRBD2. Per the germline V gene, CDR1 is SGHRS and CDR2 is YFSETQ. V lost 4 bases and J lost 5; bases outside the gene matches: 8. CDR3 length: 14 residues. CDR3 sequence reads: CASSIERGWETQYF. The CDR3 nucleotides are TGCGCCAGCAGCATCGAGCGGGGCTGGGAGACCCAGTACTTC. The whole variable domain, remainder taken from reference TRBV5-1 and TRBJ2-5, is KAGVTQTPRYLIKTRGQQVTLSCSPISGHRSVSWYQQTPGQGLQFLFEYFSETQRNKGNFPGRFSGRQFSNSRSEMNVSTLELGDSALYLCASSIERGWETQYFGPGTRLLVL.

This chain uses TRBV28 with TRBJ2-5, with D tentatively TRBD2 (6 bases). CDR1 is MDHEN, CDR2 SYDVKM, per germline. V was shortened by 5 bases and J by 5 bases, with 12 bases between the two germline ends. CDR3 length: 13 residues. In nucleotides, the CDR3 is TGTGCCAGCAGTCCCAGGGACTGGGAGACCCAGTACTTC. Its protein product is CASSPRDWETQYF.

The chain joins TRBV6-5 to TRBJ1-6; D not resolved. This CDR3 contains 12 residues. Trimming left V 4 bases short and J 7 bases short, with 5 bases between. Germline V gives CDR1 MNHEY, CDR2 SVGAGI. CDR3 DNA: TGTGCCAGCAGTTTCCAAAATTCACCCCTCCACTTT. Translating it yields CASSFQNSPLHF.

The chain combines TRBV7-3 with TRBJ2-1; D may be TRBD2 (6 bases). Per germline, CDR1 SGHTA and CDR2 FQGTGA. V dropped 7 bases and J dropped 1 base, with 14 bases sitting between them. The CDR3 runs to 15 residues. The CDR3 loop reads CASTPPGGSYNEQFF. The CDR3, as DNA: TGTGCCAGCACCCCACCCGGGGGATCCTACAATGAGCAGTTCTTC.

The chain couples TRBV27 to TRBJ1-1; D is possibly TRBD1 (6 bases). V lost 4 bases and J 5 bases, leaving 11 bases between the germline ends. The CDR3 has 13 amino acids. Germline V lookup: CDR1 MNHEY, CDR2 SMNVEV (reference sequence). The CDR3 is CASSSQGITEAFF. The CDR3 DNA is TGTGCCAGCAGTTCTCAGGGGATTACTGAAGCTTTCTTT.

The chain has TRBV6-1 and TRBJ1-4, with a possible D match to TRBD1 (5 bases). The V end was cut by 0 bases, the J end by 2 bases, with 13 bases between. This CDR3 contains 17 residues. CDR1 and CDR2 from the germline V gene are MNHNS and SASEGT. The CDR3 protein is CASSEAYGGWTNEKLFF. The CDR3 coding sequence is TGTGCCAGCAGTGAAGCCTACGGGGGTTGGACTAATGAAAAACTGTTTTTT.

In DNA form, the CDR3 reads TGTGCCATCAGTGGGGACAGGGGCACCACCGGGGAGCTGTTTTTT. Translated, it gives CAISGDRGTTGELFF. This sequence joins TRBV10-3 and TRBJ2-2, with 10 bases lining up with TRBD1. Germline-derived CDR1 and CDR2 are ENHRY and SYGVKD. The CDR3 contains 15 residues. After removal of 4 bases from V and 4 bases from J, the junction contained 3 bases not matched to a gene.

J is TRBJ1-1 and V is TRBV18; tentative D call: TRBD1 (6 bases). The germline gives CDR1 KGHSH, CDR2 LQKENI. Between the trimmed V and J ends, which lost 3 bases and 0 bases, there was a span of 8 bases. The CDR3 spans 14 residues. This CDR3 is CASSPQGLNTEAFF. CDR3 sequence (DNA): TGTGCCAGCTCACCCCAGGGGCTGAACACTGAAGCTTTCTTT. The full variable domain, completed using reference TRBV18 and TRBJ1-1, is NAGVMQNPRHLVRRRGQEARLRCSPMKGHSHVYWYRQLPEEGLKFMVYLQKENIIDESGMPKERFSAEFPKEGPSILRIQQVVRGDSAAYFCASSPQGLNTEAFFGQGTRLTVV.

The chain recombines TRBV28 with TRBJ2-7; 7 bases fit TRBD1. V gave up 4 bases and J gave up 2 bases; unmatched junction bases: 8. CDR3 size: 15 residues. The germline V gene has CDR1 MDHEN and CDR2 SYDVKM. The CDR3 sequence is CASSSTGQQTYEQYF. The CDR3 DNA reads TGTGCCAGCAGTTCGACGGGACAGCAGACCTACGAGCAGTACTTC. Looking up the rest from reference TRBV28 and TRBJ2-7 gives the full variable domain: DVKVTQSSRYLVKRTGEKVFLECVQDMDHENMFWYRQDPGLGLRLIYFSYDVKMKEKGDIPEGYSVSREKKERFSLILESASTNQTSMYLCASSSTGQQTYEQYFGPGTRLTVT.

The V call is TRBV7-9, the J call TRBJ2-7; D uncertain. Germline lookup yields CDR1 SEHNR and CDR2 FQNEAQ (reference sequence). Trimming shortened V by 5 bases and J by 5 bases, and 19 bases separated the two germline ends. CDR3 length: 15 amino acids. For the CDR3, the DNA is TGTGCCAGCAGCACCTACCGCGTGGAGAGAGACGAGCAGTACTTC. It specifies CASSTYRVERDEQYF.

V is TRBV18 and J is TRBJ1-5; TRBD1 is a possible D gene (5 bases). V was shortened by 1 base and J by 7 bases, with 17 bases between the two germline ends. This CDR3 has 16 amino acids. Germline V gene sequence: CDR1 KGHSH, CDR2 LQKENI. The CDR3 region has the DNA TGTGCCAGCTCACCACAATCCGGGACGGCGGGGCAGCCCCAGCATTTT. Its protein product is CASSPQSGTAGQPQHF.

This chain links TRBV18 with TRBJ2-5; the match to TRBD1 covers 7 bases. This CDR3 has 14 amino acids. The V segment lost 3 bases and the J segment 3 bases; nucleotides outside the gene matches: 4. Germline-derived CDR1 and CDR2 are KGHSH and LQKENI. The CDR3 is CASSPRQGEETQYF. The DNA of the CDR3 is TGTGCCAGCTCACCGAGGCAGGGGGAAGAGACCCAGTACTTC.

The rearrangement links TRBV13 to TRBJ1-1, with D uncertain. CDR3 length equals 14 residues. In germline, CDR1 is PRHDT, CDR2 FYEKMQ (reference sequence). Trimming removed 3 bases at V and 3 bases at J, with 11 bases between. This CDR3 is CASSFDQDYTEAFF. The CDR3 DNA reads TGTGCCAGCAGCTTTGACCAGGATTACACTGAAGCTTTCTTT.

The genes are TRBV5-1 and TRBJ2-2; D is perhaps TRBD2 (6 bases). CDR1 and CDR2 from the germline V gene are SGHRS and YFSETQ. The CDR3 length is 17 residues. V was trimmed by 2 bases and J by 1 base, leaving 15 bases between them. Here the CDR3 DNA reads TGCGCCAGCAGCTTACTGGGGGGACGGGAGAACACCGGGGAGCTGTTTTTT. Amino acid sequence: CASSLLGGRENTGELFF.

As regards this clone: Other DNA sequences in the same sample also yield this CDR3. The genes are TRBV27 and TRBJ2-7; a possible D gene is TRBD1 (5 bases). This CDR3 comprises 14 residues. Germline V gene lookup returns CDR1 MNHEY and CDR2 SMNVEV (reference sequence). Deletions cut 7 bases from V and 2 bases from J, with 15 bases between. The CDR3 loop reads CASKVQQGTYEQYF. The CDR3 DNA reads TGTGCCAGCAAGGTTCAGCAGGGAACCTACGAGCAGTACTTC.

This chain links TRBV15 with TRBJ1-1; D gene unclear. The germline V gene has CDR1 LNHNV and CDR2 YYDKDF (reference sequence). This CDR3 comprises 17 residues. The ends were cut back, 4 bases at V and 0 bases at J, with 18 bases in the middle. CDR3 protein: CATSTIPARPMNTEAFF. The DNA of the CDR3 is TGTGCCACCAGCACAATCCCCGCGAGGCCAATGAACACTGAAGCTTTCTTT. The full variable domain, rest sourced from reference TRBV15 and TRBJ1-1, is DAMVIQNPRYQVTQFGKPVTLSCSQTLNHNVMYWYQQKSSQAPKLLFHYYDKDFNNEADTPDNFQSRRPNTSFCFLDIRSPGLGDTAMYLCATSTIPARPMNTEAFFGQGTRLTVV.